The clone carrying this T cell receptor (beta chain) has only one observation. The CDR3 contains 13 residues. V was shortened by 6 bases and J by 0 bases, with 9 bases between the two germline ends. In germline, CDR1 is SNHLY, CDR2 FYNNEI. This entry comes from a study of long-term antiretroviral therapy in people with HIV. Survey-level immunoSEQ v3.0 assays were run. Generated by immunoSEQ multiplex PCR, the TCRdb table keeps only in-frame clones and is missing some. The repertoire includes about 15,000 clones, approximately 90% of them detected once, and 10% to 15% sits in the top ten. The chain couples TRBV2 to TRBJ2-7; D gene unclear. The input for sequencing was unsorted PBMCs, taken 0.6 years after starting antiretroviral therapy. The TCR was taken from a woman aged 35 to 49 with HIV. The CDR3 DNA is TGTGCCAGCAGCGGGCGGACCTCCTACGAGCAGTACTTC. As protein: CASSGRTSYEQYF.